Given below is one T cell receptor (beta chain) in context. Its target antigen remains unknown. Base qualities are not at hand, and no much larger clone is one base apart. The sample is drawn from a study of blood T cell repertoires in COVID-19 (TCRdb year 2020). Regarding the study in general: For ImmuneRACE Cohort 3, a participant was defined as recovered based on two consecutive negative NP/OP PCR tests, clearance by a healthcare professional, or resolution of symptoms. Collaborator samples came from the United States, Italy and Spain and covered acute and convalescent phases of COVID-19. The material from the prospective study consisted of cDNA or gDNA derived from T cells, B-cell-depleted T cells, or PBMCs. The dataset comprised deeply sampled blood TCRbeta repertoires from subjects exposed to, actively infected with, or recovered from COVID-19. The repertoires were made available in a free public database intended to serve as a resource for research on the immune response to SARS-CoV-2. Samples came from the ongoing ImmuneRACE study (first 160 participants) plus 1,254 subjects from 6 global collaborators. Sample metadata almost always included a de-identified subject ID, COVID-19 status, age in years and sex. Where HLA class I and class II types were available, the types were taken from metadata supplied by the sample provider, not from assay-based typing. Overall study outcomes, separate from this receptor: How much clinical and demographic metadata was included differed by source and by participant, and the metadata was provided uncurated.

TCRbeta CDR3 regions were amplified from genomic DNA using the immunoSEQ Assay, a bias-controlled multiplex PCR. For the original study's pipeline: Within the assay, amplification of reference gene primers was used to estimate how many nucleated cells each sample contained. To quantify the absolute abundance of each unique TCRbeta CDR3 rearrangement, sequence reads were collapsed and filtered. For each sample, productive Simpson clonality was calculated as the square root of Simpson's diversity index across productive rearrangements. Entries here come from immuneACCESS through TCRdb and include only in-frame sequences with V and J called. Some clones fail to appear in such tables; in the studies checked, an unresolved V gene covers under half of the shortfall, and the cause of the remainder is unknown. Clone size and the V and J calls come from that table; the DNA yielded D and trimming. In this sample the table shows 400,000 or so clones, around 87% of which occur a single time. Of the sample, approximately 1.9% falls within the top ten clones.

In the germline V gene, CDR1 corresponds to SGHDN and CDR2 to FVKESK. V is shortened by 1 base, J by 5 bases, and the region joining them spans 14 bases. The cysteine opens and the phenylalanine closes a CDR3 of 15 amino acids. CDR3 DNA only is kept here, 45 bases in frame from base 1. Enrolling through a virtual design, the prospective study's participants ranged in age from about 18 to 100 years and lived across roughly 24 United States geographic areas. Cohort assignment in the prospective study relied on participant-reported clinical history from a screening survey and a study questionnaire. In the prospective study, whole blood, serum and a nasopharyngeal or oropharyngeal swab were collected from each participant by mobile phlebotomists. Additional blood draws and questionnaires over an approximately two-month period could optionally be provided by prospective study participants. Blood samples from the prospective study were shipped frozen or at room temperature prior to DNA extraction.

The rearranged segments are TRBV14 and TRBJ2-5, with TRBD1 tentatively as D gene (5 bases match). This sequence originates from a man aged 40-49 years in a cohort exposed to, infected with or recovered from COVID-19 (not recorded which). Sequencing input: PBMCs or T cells enriched from blood (not recorded which). The CDR3 corresponds to CASSQGQGRWETQYF. The nucleotides are TGTGCCAGCAGCCAAGGTCAGGGTCGATGGGAGACCCAGTACTTC.